The 6 T cell receptor beta chains below were found in one sample sequenced in a study of T cell changes during pregnancy in multiple sclerosis. Assay used: immunoSEQ multiplex PCR; TCRdb lists only in-frame clones, some missing. The top ten clones hold over 9% of a sample with about 36,000 clones, around nine tenths of them seen once. The specimen comprised CD8+ T cells from peripheral blood mononuclear cells, sampled in the third trimester of pregnancy. The source of these receptors is a female donor with multiple sclerosis, enrolled in a pregnancy study.

The chain couples TRBV6-5 to TRBJ2-5; D possibly corresponds to TRBD2 (6 bases). Looked up from germline, CDR1 is MNHEY and CDR2 is SVGAGI. Trimming took 7 bases from V and 7 from J, leaving 16 bases between them. This CDR3 comprises 13 residues. CDR3 nucleotide sequence: TGTGCCAGCACCGGGACTGGCACAGGGACCCAGTACTTC. This sequence encodes CASTGTGTGTQYF.

This clone was counted once. The V and J genes are TRBV13 and TRBJ1-5; 8 positions agree with TRBD1. This CDR3 has 14 amino acids. CDR1 is PRHDT and CDR2 is FYEKMQ in the germline V gene (reference sequence). Losses at the gene ends were 6 bases for V and 7 bases for J; bases not matched to a gene: 8. CDR3 sequence (DNA): TGTGCCAGCAGTTTCGGACAGGGCTGGCAGCCCCAGCATTTT. Its protein product is CASSFGQGWQPQHF.

The chain carries TRBV19 and TRBJ1-2, with D possibly matching TRBD1 (6 bases). With 2 bases removed from V and 4 bases from J, the gap between germline ends came to 14 bases. The CDR3 sequence is 15 residues long. Germline loops: CDR1 LNHDA, CDR2 SQIVND (reference sequence). CDR3 protein: CASSISWGLGYGYTF. For the CDR3, the DNA is TGTGCCAGTAGTATATCTTGGGGGCTCGGCTATGGCTACACCTTC.

V usage is TRBV30 and J usage is TRBJ1-1; 7 bases are a match to TRBD1. V trimming: 4 bases; J trimming: 1 base; junction bases outside the gene matches: 9. The CDR3 runs 15 residues. Germline V gene lookup returns CDR1 GTSNPN and CDR2 SVGIG (reference sequence). The CDR3 sequence: CAWTKHTGANTEAFF. The CDR3 nucleotides read TGTGCCTGGACCAAACATACAGGGGCGAACACTGAAGCTTTCTTT. The full variable domain, in which reference TRBV30 and TRBJ1-1 provide the parts outside the CDR3, is SQTIHQWPATLVQPVGSPLSLECTVEGTSNPNLYWYRQAAGRGLQLLFYSVGIGQISSEVPQNLSASRPQDRQFILSSKKLLLSDSGFYLCAWTKHTGANTEAFFGQGTRLTVV.

The CDR3 protein is CASSSSGGEETQYF. In DNA, the CDR3 is TGTGCCAGCAGTTCTAGCGGAGGGGAAGAGACCCAGTACTTC. The gene calls are TRBV27 and TRBJ2-5, with 7 positions matching TRBD2. The length of the CDR3 is 14 residues. The J segment lost 3 bases and the V segment lost 4 bases, leaving 5 bases of the junction unmatched. The germline V gene has CDR1 MNHEY and CDR2 SMNVEV (reference sequence).

The rearrangement links TRBV7-2 to TRBJ2-7; TRBD2 aligns across 11 bases. The CDR3 is made up of 15 amino acids. Germline V lookup: CDR1 SGHTA, CDR2 FQGNSA. V was pared by 6 bases and J by 5 bases, with 9 bases of the junction left unmatched. CDR3 nucleotide sequence: TGTGCCAGCAGTTACAGTAGCGGGAGGGCTAACGAGCAGTACTTC. The encoded protein is CASSYSSGRANEQYF.